This TCR beta chain was sequenced for a study of technical replicates of blood from four donors. The assay was immunoSEQ multiplex PCR, and TCRdb's table has in-frame clones only and misses some. The sample holds 70,000 to 95,000 clones, 95% seen once. The germline CDR1 and CDR2 sequences are SGHTS and YDEGEE. V was shortened by 0 bases and J by 0 bases, with 6 bases between the two germline ends. This CDR3 comprises 14 residues. J is TRBJ2-5 and V is TRBV5-8; D remains ambiguous. This receptor was identified in a human donor in good health. Sequenced: T cells isolated from PBMCs. CDR3 nucleotide sequence: TGTGCCAGCAGCTTGGTATCGTACCAAGAGACCCAGTACTTC. This gives the protein CASSLVSYQETQYF.